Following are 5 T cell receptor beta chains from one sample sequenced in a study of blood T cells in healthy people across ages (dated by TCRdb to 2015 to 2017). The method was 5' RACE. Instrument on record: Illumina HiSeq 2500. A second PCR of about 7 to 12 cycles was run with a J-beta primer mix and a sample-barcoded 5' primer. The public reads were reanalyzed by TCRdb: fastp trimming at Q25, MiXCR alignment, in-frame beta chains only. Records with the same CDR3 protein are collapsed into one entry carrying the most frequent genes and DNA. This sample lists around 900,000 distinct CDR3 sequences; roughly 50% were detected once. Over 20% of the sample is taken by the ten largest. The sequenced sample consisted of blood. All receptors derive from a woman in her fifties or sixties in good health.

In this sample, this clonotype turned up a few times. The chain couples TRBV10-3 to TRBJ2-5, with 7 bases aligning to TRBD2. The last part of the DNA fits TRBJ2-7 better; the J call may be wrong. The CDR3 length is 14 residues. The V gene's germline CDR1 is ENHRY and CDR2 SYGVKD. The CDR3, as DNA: TGTGCCATCAAATCCACTAGCGCGAACGCCGAGCAGTACTTC. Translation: CAIKSTSANAEQYF.

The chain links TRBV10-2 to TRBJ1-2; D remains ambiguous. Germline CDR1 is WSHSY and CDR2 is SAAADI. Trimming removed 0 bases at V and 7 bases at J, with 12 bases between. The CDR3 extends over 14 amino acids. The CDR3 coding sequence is TGCGCCAGCAGTGAGTCGACCCCTTCCAGTGGCTACACCTTC. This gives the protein CASSESTPSSGYTF.

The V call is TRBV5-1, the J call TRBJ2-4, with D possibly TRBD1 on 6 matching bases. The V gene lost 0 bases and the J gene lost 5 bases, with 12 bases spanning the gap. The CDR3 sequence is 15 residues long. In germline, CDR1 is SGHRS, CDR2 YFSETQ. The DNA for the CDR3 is TGCGCCAGCAGCTTGGAGGGGACACTTCAAAACATTCAGTACTTC. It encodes CASSLEGTLQNIQYF. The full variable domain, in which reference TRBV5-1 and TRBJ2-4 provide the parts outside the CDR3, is KAGVTQTPRYLIKTRGQQVTLSCSPISGHRSVSWYQQTPGQGLQFLFEYFSETQRNKGNFPGRFSGRQFSNSRSEMNVSTLELGDSALYLCASSLEGTLQNIQYFGAGTRLSVL.

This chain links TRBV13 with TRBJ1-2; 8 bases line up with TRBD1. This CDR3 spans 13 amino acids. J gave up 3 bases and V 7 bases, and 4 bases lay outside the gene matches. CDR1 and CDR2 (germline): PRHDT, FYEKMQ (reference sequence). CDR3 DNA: TGTGCCAGCATGGGACAGGCCGACTATGGCTACACCTTC. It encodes CASMGQADYGYTF.

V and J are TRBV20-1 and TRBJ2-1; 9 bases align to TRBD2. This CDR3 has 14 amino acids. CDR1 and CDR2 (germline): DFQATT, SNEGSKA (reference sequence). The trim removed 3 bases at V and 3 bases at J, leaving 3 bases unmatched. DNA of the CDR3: TGCAGTGCTAGCGGCGGGGGGGACTACAATGAGCAGTTCTTC. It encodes CSASGGGDYNEQFF.